This entry describes one T cell receptor beta chain. Its antigen is still unknown. Base qualities are not provided; no much larger clone lies one nucleotide away. The record originates from a study of vaccination and CD4 T cells after COVID-19 (dated by TCRdb to about 2022). General notes on the study: Convalescent patients had a positive SARS-CoV-2 result on nasal swab PCR, and of these patients, under ten had mild disease and one had severe disease. The convalescent cohort included six males and four females, with two Hispanic individuals, seven Caucasians, two Asians and one multiracial person. Participants got two doses of the Pfizer-BioNTech BNT162b2 vaccine (n=8) or two doses of the Moderna mRNA-1273 vaccine (n=2). Post-COVID blood samples were collected from convalescent patients a median of around 100 days after diagnosis, with a range of about 30 to 170 days. The time from the second vaccine dose to post-vaccine blood sampling had a median of roughly 72 days and ranged from about 12 to 241 days. Overlapping spike peptide pools from SARS-CoV-2 and from the common cold coronaviruses HCoV-NL63, HCoV-OC43 and HCoV-229E were used as culture stimuli. As controls, cultures received a CEFX viral epitope pool (the positive control), an HIV-1 Nef peptide pool (the negative control), or no peptide at all. In around nine COVID-19 convalescent patients and a few infection-naive healthy vaccine recipients, the spike-specific CD4+ TCR repertoire before mRNA vaccination was compared with the repertoire after mRNA vaccination.

The sample's treatment or condition, from its label and the paper: roughly 11-day PBMC culture with coronavirus spike peptide pools or control peptides (ViraFEST assay). The ViraFEST assay was used in the study, in which antigen-specific T cells were expanded with peptide pools and expanded clonotypes were subsequently identified by TCR sequencing. Positive SARS-CoV-2 PCR tests in the convalescent patients dated from March to December 2020, before Alpha, Beta and Delta variants emerged in the United States. Each well held millions of PBMCs cultured with approximately 9.2 ug/ml peptide pools in IMDM containing around 4.5% human AB serum and approximately 10 IU/ml IL-2. On days 3 and 7, half of the culture medium was replaced with fresh IL-2-containing medium. After around 11 days of culture, CD4+ T cells were isolated by negative selection using the EasySep CD4+ T cell isolation kit. Ficoll-Paque Plus gradient centrifugation was used to isolate PBMCs from whole blood, and the isolated PBMCs were then either used fresh or cryopreserved at -140C. In general, triplicate wells were set up for every culture condition.

What the research found in general, with its limitations: The median number of SARS-CoV-2-reactive clonotypes rose from 20 to 25 after infection to a few dozen after vaccination, but the change was not significant. Of the vaccine-specific clones found in convalescent patients, nearly all (304 of 307) were mono-reactive for SARS-CoV-2 spike instead of being cross-reactive with common cold coronaviruses. Only a relatively small number of convalescent patients were included in the study, and early timepoints following natural infection were not analyzed. In convalescent patients, a median approximately 90% of post-vaccine SARS-CoV-2-reactive clones were detected only after vaccination, suggesting vaccine-specific priming.

The CDR3 runs 15 amino acids, cysteine and phenylalanine included. Solely the CDR3 DNA is kept, with 45 bases framed from the first base. V was cut back by 0 bases and J by 5 bases, leaving a gap of 14 bases between them. The germline V gene (reference sequence) supplies CDR1 DFQATT and CDR2 SNEGSKA. Receptor amplification or capture employed PCR. DNA from cultured CD4+ T cells underwent TCR sequencing with the Oncomine TCR Beta short-read assay at the Johns Hopkins FTIC core. Genomic DNA was extracted from the cultured CD4+ T cells with the QIAamp micro DNA kit. The Oncomine TCR Beta libraries from cultured CD4+ T cells were pooled using unique dual indexes and then sequenced on an Illumina iSeq 100. As for the authors' bioinformatics: Non-productive sequences were filtered out, and CDR3s that did not start with C, did not end with F or W, or were shorter than 7 amino acids were discarded. The MANAFEST web application identified antigen-specific clonotypes by comparing peptide-stimulated wells against reference wells and other culture wells. To be called positive, a clone needed an FDR below 0.05, an odds ratio above 5, and a productive frequency above 0.1% in at least two of three replicate wells. A clonotype counted as cross-reactive if it showed significant expansion both in the SARS-CoV-2 spike wells and in at least one common cold coronavirus spike condition. Using R version 3.6.1, CDR3 homology was evaluated through Levenshtein distances (stringdist) along with unrooted phylogenetic trees (ape). TCRdb took the public reads, trimmed them with fastp at Q25, ran MiXCR for clone calling and kept in-frame beta chains. One record per CDR3 amino acid sequence lists the most common genes and DNA. TCRdb, rather than the study authors, made the V and J calls. This sample gives about 20,000 distinct CDR3 sequences in total; more than 55% of them show up just once. The ten biggest clones cover over 5% of the sample.

The sequence came from a human donor who had recovered from COVID-19. The sequencing here drew on CD4+ T cells from blood, cultured in vitro, taken before SARS-CoV-2 vaccination. The chain couples TRBV20-1 to TRBJ1-3; the D gene lacks a confident call. CDR3 loop: CSARDTSTARNTIYF. The DNA sequence is as follows: TGCAGTGCTAGAGATACTAGCACAGCCAGAAACACCATATATTTT.